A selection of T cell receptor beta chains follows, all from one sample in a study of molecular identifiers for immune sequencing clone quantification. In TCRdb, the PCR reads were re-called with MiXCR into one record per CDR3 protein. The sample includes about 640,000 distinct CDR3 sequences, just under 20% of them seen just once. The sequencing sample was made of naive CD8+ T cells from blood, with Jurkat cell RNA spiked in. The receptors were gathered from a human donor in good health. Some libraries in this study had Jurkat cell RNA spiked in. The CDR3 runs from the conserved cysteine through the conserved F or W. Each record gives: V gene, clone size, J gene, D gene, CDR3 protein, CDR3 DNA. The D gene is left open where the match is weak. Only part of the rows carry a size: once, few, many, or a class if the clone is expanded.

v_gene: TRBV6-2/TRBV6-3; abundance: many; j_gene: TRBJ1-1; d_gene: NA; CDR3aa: CASRPPQAEAFF; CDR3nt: TGTGCCAGCAGGCCCCCACAGGCTGAAGCTTTCTTT
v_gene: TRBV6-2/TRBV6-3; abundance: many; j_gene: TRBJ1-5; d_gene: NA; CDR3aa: CASDTGLNQPQHF; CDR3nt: TGTGCCAGCGATACAGGTTTAAATCAGCCCCAGCATTTT
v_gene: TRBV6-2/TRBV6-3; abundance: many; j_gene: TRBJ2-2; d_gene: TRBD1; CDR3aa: CASGTGSNTGELFF; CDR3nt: TGTGCCAGCGGGACAGGTTCGAACACCGGGGAGCTGTTTTTT
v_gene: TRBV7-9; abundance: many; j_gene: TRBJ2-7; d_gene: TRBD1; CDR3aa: CASSFVTGTAIYEQYF; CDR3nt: TGTGCCAGCAGCTTCGTGACAGGGACAGCAATATACGAGCAGTACTTC
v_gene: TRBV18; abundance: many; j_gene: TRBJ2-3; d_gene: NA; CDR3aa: CASSPPGTGLAVTDTQYF; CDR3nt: TGTGCCAGCTCACCACCGGGGACAGGACTAGCCGTCACAGATACGCAGTATTTT
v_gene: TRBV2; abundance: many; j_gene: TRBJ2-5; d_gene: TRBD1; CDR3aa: CASSGGGSTQETQYF; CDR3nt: TGTGCCAGCAGTGGAGGGGGCAGCACCCAAGAGACCCAGTACTTC
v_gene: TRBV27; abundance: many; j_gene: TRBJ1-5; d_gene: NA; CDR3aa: CASSLSGFNQPQHF; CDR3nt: TGTGCCAGCAGTTTATCGGGGTTCAATCAGCCCCAGCATTTT
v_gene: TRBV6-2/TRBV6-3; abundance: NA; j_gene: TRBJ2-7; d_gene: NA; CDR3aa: CASSYVWDPAGTYEQYF; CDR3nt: TGTGCCAGCAGTTACGTATGGGACCCCGCGGGCACCTACGAGCAGTACTTC
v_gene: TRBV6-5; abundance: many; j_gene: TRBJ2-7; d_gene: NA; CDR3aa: CASSATGLHEQYF; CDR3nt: TGTGCCAGCAGTGCCACAGGGCTGCACGAGCAGTACTTC
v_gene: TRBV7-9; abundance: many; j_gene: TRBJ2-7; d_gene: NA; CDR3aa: CASTVTSGVEQYF; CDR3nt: TGTGCCAGCACGGTCACCTCAGGGGTCGAGCAGTACTTC